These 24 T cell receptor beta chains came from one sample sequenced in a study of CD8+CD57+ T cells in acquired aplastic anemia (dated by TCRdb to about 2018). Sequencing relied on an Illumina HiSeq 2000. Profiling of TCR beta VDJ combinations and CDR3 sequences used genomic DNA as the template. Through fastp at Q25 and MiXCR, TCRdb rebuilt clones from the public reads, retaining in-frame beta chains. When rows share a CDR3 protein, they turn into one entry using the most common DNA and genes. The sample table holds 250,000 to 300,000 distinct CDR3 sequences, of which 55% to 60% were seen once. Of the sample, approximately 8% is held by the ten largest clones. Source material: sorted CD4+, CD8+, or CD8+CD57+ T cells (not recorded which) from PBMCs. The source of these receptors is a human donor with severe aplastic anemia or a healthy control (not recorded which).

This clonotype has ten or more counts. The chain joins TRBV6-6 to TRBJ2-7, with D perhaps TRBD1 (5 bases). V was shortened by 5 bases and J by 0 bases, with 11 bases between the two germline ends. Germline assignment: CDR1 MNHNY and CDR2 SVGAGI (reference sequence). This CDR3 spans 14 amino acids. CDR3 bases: TGTGCCAGCAGTACGACAGAAAGCTCCTACGAGCAGTACTTC. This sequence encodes CASSTTESSYEQYF.

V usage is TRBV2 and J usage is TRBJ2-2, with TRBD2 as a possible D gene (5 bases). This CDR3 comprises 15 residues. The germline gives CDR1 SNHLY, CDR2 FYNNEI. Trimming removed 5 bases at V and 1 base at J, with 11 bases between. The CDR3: CASSPDLMNTGELFF. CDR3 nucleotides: TGTGCCAGCAGTCCGGACTTAATGAACACCGGGGAGCTGTTTTTT.

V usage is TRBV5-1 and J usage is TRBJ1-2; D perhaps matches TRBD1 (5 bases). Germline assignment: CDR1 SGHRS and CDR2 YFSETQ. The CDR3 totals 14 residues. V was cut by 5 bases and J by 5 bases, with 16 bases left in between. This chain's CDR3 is CASSYSTVSYGYTF. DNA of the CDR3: TGCGCCAGCAGTTACTCGACAGTTTCTTATGGCTACACCTTC.

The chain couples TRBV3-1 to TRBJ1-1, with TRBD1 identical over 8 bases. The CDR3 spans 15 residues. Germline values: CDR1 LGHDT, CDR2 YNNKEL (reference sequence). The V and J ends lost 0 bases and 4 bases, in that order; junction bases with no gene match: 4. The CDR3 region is CASSQEYRGSTEAFF. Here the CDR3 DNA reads TGTGCCAGCAGCCAAGAATACAGGGGGTCCACTGAAGCTTTCTTT. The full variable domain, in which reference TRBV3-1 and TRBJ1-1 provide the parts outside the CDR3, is DTAVSQTPKYLVTQMGNDKSIKCEQNLGHDTMYWYKQDSKKFLKIMFSYNNKELIINETVPNRFSPKSPDKAHLNLHINSLELGDSAVYFCASSQEYRGSTEAFFGQGTRLTVV.

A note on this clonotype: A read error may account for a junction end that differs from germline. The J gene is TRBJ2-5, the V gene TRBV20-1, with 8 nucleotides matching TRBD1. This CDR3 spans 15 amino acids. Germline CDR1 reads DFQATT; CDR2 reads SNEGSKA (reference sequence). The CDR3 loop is CSARGQGTGWETQHF. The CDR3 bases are TGCAGTGCTAGAGGACAGGGGACCGGGTGGGAGACCCAGCACTTC.

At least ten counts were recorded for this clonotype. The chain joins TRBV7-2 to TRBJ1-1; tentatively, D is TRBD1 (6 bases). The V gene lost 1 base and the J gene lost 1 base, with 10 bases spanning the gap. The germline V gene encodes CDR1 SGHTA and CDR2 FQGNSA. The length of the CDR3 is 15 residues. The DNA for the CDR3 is TGTGCCAGCAGCTTAGAAAGGGGGGGGAACACTGAAGCTTTCTTT. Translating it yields CASSLERGGNTEAFF.

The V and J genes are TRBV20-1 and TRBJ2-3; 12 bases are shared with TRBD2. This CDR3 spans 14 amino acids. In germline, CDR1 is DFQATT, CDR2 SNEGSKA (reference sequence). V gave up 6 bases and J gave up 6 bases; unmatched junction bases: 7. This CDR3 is CSATLAGGHDTQYF. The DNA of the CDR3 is TGCAGTGCAACACTAGCGGGGGGCCACGATACGCAGTATTTT.

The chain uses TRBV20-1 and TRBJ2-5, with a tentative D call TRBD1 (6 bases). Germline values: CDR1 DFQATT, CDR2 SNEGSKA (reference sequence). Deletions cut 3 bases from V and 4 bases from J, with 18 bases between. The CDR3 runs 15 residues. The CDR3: CSARSSQGPGETQYF. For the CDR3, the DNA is TGCAGTGCTAGGTCTTCTCAGGGGCCTGGAGAGACCCAGTACTTC.

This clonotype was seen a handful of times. The CDR3 protein is CASSLVPGPQPQHF. For the CDR3, the DNA is TGTGCCAGCAGCTTAGTTCCAGGGCCCCAGCCCCAGCATTTT. The rearrangement links TRBV7-2 to TRBJ1-5, with D tentatively TRBD1 (5 bases). The CDR3 is 14 amino acids. Per germline, CDR1 SGHTA and CDR2 FQGNSA. Between the trimmed V and J ends, which lost 1 base and 7 bases, there was a span of 11 bases.

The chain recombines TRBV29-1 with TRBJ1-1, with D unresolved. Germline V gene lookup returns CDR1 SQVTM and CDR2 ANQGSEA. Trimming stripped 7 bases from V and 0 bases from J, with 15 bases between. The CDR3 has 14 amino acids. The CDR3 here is CSASPPVMNTEAFF. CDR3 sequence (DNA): TGCAGCGCCTCGCCCCCGGTCATGAACACTGAAGCTTTCTTT.

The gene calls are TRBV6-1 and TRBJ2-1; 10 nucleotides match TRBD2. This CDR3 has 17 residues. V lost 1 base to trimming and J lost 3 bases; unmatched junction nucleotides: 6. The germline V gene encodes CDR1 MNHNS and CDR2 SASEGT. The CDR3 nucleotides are TGTGCCAGCAGTGAAGGGGGGAGCGGGGGGGTCTACAATGAGCAGTTCTTC. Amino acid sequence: CASSEGGSGGVYNEQFF.

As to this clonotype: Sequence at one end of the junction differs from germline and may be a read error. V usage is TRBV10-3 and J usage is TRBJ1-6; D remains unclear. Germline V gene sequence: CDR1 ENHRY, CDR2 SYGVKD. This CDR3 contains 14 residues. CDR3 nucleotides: TGTGCCATCAGTATGACACAAAATAATCCACCCCTCCACTTT. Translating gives CAISMTQNNPPLHF.

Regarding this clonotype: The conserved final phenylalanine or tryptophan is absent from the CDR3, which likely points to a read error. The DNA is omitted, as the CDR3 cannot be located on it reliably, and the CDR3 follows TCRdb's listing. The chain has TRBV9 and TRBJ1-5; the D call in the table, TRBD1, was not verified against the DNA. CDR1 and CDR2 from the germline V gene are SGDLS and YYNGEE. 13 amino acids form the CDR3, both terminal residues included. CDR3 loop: CASSADGGRPVHL.

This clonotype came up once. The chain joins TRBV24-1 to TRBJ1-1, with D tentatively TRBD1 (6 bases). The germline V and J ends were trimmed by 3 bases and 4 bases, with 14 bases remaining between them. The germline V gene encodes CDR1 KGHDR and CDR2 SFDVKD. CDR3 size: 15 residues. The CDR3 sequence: CATSDKGGLSTEAFF. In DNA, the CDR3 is TGTGCCACCAGTGATAAAGGGGGTCTGAGCACTGAAGCTTTCTTT.

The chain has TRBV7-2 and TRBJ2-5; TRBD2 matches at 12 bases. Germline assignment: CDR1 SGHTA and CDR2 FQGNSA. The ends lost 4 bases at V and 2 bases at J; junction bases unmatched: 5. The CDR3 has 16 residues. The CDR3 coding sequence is TGTGCCAGCAGCTCGAACGGACTAGCGGGGCAAGAGACCCAGTACTTC. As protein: CASSSNGLAGQETQYF. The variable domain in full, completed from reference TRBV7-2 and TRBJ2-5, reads GAGVSQSPSNKVTEKGKDVELRCDPISGHTALYWYRQSLGQGLEFLIYFQGNSAPDKSGLPSDRFSAERTGGSVSTLTIQRTQQEDSAVYLCASSSNGLAGQETQYFGPGTRLLVL.

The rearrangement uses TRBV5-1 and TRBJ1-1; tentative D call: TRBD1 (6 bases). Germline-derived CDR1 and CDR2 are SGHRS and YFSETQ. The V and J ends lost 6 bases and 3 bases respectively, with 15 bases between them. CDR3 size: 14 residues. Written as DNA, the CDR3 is TGCGCCAGCACCGAGGGAGGGGGTCACACTGAAGCTTTCTTT. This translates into CASTEGGGHTEAFF.

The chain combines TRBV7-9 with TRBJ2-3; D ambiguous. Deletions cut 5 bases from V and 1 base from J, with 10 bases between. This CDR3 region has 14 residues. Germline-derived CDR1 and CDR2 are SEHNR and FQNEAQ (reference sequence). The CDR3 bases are TGTGCCAGCAGCCTAGGCTCTGGCACAGATACGCAGTATTTT. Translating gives CASSLGSGTDTQYF. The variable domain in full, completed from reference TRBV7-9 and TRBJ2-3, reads DTGVSQNPRHKITKRGQNVTFRCDPISEHNRLYWYRQTLGQGPEFLTYFQNEAQLEKSRLLSDRFSAERPKGSFSTLEIQRTEQGDSAMYLCASSLGSGTDTQYFGPGTRLTVL.

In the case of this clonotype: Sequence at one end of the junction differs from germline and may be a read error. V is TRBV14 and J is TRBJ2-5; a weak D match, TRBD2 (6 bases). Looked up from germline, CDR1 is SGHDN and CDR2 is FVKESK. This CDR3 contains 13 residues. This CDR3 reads CASGQAGRETQYF. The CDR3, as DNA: TGTGCCAGCGGCCAAGCGGGCAGGGAGACCCAGTACTTC.

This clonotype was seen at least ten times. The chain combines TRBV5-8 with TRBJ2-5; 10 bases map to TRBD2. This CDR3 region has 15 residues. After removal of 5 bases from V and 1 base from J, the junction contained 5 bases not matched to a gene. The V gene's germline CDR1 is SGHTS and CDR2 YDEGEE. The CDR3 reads CASSFSGGLQETQYF. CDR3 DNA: TGTGCCAGCAGTTTTAGCGGGGGGCTCCAAGAGACCCAGTACTTC.

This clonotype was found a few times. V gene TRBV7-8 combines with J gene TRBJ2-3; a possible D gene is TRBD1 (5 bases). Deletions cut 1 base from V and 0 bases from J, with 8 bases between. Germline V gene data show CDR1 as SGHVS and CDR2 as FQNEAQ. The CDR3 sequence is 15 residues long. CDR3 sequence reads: CASSLGPGSTDTQYF. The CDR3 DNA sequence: TGTGCCAGCAGCTTAGGGCCAGGGAGCACAGATACGCAGTATTTT.

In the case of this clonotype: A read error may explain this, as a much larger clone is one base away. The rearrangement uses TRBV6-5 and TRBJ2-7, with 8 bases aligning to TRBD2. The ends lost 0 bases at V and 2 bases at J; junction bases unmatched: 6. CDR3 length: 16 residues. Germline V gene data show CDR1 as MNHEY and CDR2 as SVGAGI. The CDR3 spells CASSYSWDGGAYEQYF. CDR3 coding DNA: TGTGCCAGCAGTTACTCGTGGGACGGGGGGGCCTACGAGCAGTACTTC.

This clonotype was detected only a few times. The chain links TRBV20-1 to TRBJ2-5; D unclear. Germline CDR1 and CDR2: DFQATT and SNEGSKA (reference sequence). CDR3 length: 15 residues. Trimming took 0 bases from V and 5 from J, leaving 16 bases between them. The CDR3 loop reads CSARDSTKRVETQYF. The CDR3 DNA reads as TGCAGTGCTAGAGATAGCACAAAACGGGTTGAGACCCAGTACTTC.

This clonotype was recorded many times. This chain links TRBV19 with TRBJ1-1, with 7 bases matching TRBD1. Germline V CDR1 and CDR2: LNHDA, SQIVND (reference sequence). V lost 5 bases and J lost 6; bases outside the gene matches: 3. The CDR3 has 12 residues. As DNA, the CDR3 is TGTGCCAGTAGTGACCAGGGGGCTGAAGCTTTCTTT. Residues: CASSDQGAEAFF.

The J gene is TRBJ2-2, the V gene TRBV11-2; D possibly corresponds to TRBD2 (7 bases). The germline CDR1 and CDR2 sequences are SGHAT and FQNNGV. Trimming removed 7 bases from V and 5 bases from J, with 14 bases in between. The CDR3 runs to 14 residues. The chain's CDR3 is CASMKGGGTGELFF. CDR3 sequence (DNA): TGTGCCAGCATGAAAGGGGGGGGGACCGGGGAGCTGTTTTTT.